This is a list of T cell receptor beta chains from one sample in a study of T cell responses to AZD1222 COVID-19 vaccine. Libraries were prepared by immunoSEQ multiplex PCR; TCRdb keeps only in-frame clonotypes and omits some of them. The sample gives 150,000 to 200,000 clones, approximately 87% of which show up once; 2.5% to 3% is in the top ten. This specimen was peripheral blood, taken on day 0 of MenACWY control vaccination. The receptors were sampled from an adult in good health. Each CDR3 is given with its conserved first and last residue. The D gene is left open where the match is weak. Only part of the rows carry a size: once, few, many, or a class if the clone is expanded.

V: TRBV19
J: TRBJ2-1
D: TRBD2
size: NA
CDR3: CASSALAGNNEQFF
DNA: TGTGCCAGTAGTGCACTAGCGGGAAACAATGAGCAGTTCTTC

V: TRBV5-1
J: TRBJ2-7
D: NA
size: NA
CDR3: CASSTGAGVGYEQYF
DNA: TGCGCCAGCAGCACGGGGGCGGGAGTGGGCTACGAGCAGTACTTC

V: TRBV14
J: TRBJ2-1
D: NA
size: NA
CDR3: CASSQSLRAGQFF
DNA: TGTGCCAGCAGCCAGAGTCTCCGCGCTGGGCAGTTCTTC

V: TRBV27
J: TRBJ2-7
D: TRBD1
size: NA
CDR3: CASSSRGGGHEQYF
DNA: TGTGCCAGCAGTTCTCGAGGGGGCGGGCACGAGCAGTACTTC

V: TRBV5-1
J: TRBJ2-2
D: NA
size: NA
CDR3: CATRPTPGNGGELFF
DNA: TGCGCCACACGCCCAACACCGGGTAACGGCGGGGAGCTGTTTTTT

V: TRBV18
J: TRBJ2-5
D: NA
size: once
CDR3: CASSPGLQETQYF
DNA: TGTGCCAGCTCACCAGGCCTCCAAGAGACCCAGTACTTC

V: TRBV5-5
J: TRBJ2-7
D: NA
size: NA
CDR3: CASSLLAESFEQYF
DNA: TGTGCCAGCAGCTTATTAGCGGAGTCCTTTGAGCAGTACTTC

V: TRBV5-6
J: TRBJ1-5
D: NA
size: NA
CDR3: CASSQGFGNQPQHF
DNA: TGTGCCAGCAGCCAGGGGTTTGGCAATCAGCCCCAGCATTTT

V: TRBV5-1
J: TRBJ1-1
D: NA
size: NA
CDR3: CASSSGTQNTEAFF
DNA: TGCGCCAGCAGCTCAGGGACACAGAACACTGAAGCTTTCTTT

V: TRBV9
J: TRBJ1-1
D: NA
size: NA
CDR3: CASSDFGTEAFF
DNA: TGTGCCAGCAGCGACTTTGGGACTGAAGCTTTCTTT

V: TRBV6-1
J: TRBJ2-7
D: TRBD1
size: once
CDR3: CASSEDRYGTYEQYF
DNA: TGTGCCAGCAGTGAGGACAGGTACGGAACCTACGAGCAGTACTTC

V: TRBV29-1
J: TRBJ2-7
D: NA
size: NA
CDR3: CSEGRTKEQYF
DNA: TGCAGCGAAGGACGGACTAAAGAGCAGTACTTC

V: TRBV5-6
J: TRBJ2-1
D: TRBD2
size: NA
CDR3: CASSWGLVNEQFF
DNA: TGTGCCAGCAGCTGGGGACTAGTCAATGAGCAGTTCTTC

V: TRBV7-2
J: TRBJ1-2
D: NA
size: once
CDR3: CASSLERQNYGYTF
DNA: TGTGCCAGCAGCTTAGAGCGGCAAAACTATGGCTACACCTTC

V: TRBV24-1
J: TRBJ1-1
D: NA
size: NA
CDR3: CASGRKQGKYTEAFF
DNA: TGTGCCTCCGGCAGAAAACAGGGAAAATACACTGAAGCTTTCTTT

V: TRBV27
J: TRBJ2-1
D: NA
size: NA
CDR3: CASSLSGEQFF
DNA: TGTGCCAGCAGTCTATCGGGTGAGCAGTTCTTC

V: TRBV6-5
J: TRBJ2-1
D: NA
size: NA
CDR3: CASSPGTANNEQFF
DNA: TGTGCCAGCAGTCCCGGGACCGCGAACAATGAGCAGTTCTTC

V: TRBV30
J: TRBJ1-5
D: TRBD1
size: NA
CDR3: CAWSGMTGANQPQHF
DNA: TGTGCCTGGAGTGGGATGACAGGGGCGAATCAGCCCCAGCATTTT

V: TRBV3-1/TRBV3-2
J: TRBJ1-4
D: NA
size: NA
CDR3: CASSQEIGTLQGKLFF
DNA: TGTGCCAGCAGCCAAGAGATTGGGACATTGCAGGGAAAACTGTTTTTT

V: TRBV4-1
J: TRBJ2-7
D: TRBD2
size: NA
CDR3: CASSPPSGNYEQYF
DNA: TGCGCCAGCAGCCCTCCTAGCGGAAACTACGAGCAGTACTTC

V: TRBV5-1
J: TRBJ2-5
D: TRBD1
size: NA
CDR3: CASRSTGGLETQYF
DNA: TGCGCCAGCAGGTCGACAGGGGGCTTAGAGACCCAGTACTTC

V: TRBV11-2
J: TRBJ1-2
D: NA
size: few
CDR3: CASSLPPGPDDYGYTF
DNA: TGTGCCAGCAGCCTTCCGCCAGGGCCCGACGACTATGGCTACACCTTC

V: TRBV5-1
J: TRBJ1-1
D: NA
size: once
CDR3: CASNGPGSGTEAFF
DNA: TGCGCCAGCAACGGCCCGGGGTCGGGCACTGAAGCTTTCTTT

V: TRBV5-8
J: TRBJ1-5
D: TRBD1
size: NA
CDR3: CASSLVGGGRPQHF
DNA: TGTGCCAGCAGCTTAGTAGGGGGCGGGCGGCCCCAGCATTTT

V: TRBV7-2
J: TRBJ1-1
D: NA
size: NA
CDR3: CASSLAVRGGTEAFF
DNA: TGTGCCAGCAGCTTAGCGGTGCGGGGAGGGACTGAAGCTTTCTTT

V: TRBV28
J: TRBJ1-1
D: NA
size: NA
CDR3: CASSPTSGQSTEAFF
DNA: TGTGCCAGCAGTCCGACCAGTGGCCAAAGCACTGAAGCTTTCTTT

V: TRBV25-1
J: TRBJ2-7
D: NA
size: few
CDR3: CASSGQLYEQYF
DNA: TGTGCCAGCAGTGGCCAACTCTACGAGCAGTACTTC

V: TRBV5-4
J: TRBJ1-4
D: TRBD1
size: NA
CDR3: CASSPRGGVNEKLFF
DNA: TGTGCCAGCAGCCCCCGAGGGGGCGTTAATGAAAAACTGTTTTTT

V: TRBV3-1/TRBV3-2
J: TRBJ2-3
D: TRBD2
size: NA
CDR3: CASSSPGLKTDTQYF
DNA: TGTGCCAGCAGTTCCCCGGGACTAAAAACAGATACGCAGTATTTT

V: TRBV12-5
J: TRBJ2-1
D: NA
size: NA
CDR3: CASGLYRVNGYNEQFF
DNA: TGTGCTAGTGGTTTGTATCGGGTAAATGGCTACAATGAGCAGTTCTTC

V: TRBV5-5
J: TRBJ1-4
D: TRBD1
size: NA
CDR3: CASSSGAGTVLEKLFF
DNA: TGTGCCAGCAGCTCAGGGGCCGGGACAGTCTTGGAAAAACTGTTTTTT

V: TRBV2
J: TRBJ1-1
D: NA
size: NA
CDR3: CASRGEINTEAFF
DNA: TGTGCCAGCAGGGGCGAGATAAACACTGAAGCTTTCTTT

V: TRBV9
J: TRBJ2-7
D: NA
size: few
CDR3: CASSPRLGPYEQYF
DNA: TGTGCCAGCAGCCCCCGACTAGGACCCTACGAGCAGTACTTC

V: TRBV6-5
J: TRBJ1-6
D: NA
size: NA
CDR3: CANSGSSYNSPLHF
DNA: TGTGCCAATTCGGGGAGCTCCTATAATTCACCCCTCCACTTT

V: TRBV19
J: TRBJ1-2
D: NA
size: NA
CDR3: CASTNDPGFGYGYTF
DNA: TGTGCCAGCACTAACGACCCGGGATTCGGTTATGGCTACACCTTC

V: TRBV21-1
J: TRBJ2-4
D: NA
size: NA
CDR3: CASSKRILAKNIQYF
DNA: TGTGCCAGCAGCAAACGCATTCTAGCCAAAAACATTCAGTACTTC

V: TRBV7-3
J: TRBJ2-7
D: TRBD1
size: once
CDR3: CASSSTGGSDEQYF
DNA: TGTGCCAGCAGCTCCACAGGGGGAAGTGACGAGCAGTACTTC

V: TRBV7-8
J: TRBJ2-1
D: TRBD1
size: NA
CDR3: CASRLKGQGVYNEQFF
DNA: TGTGCCAGCAGGTTAAAGGGACAGGGAGTGTACAATGAGCAGTTCTTC

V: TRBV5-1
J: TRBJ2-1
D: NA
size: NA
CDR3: CASSLASRATYNEQFF
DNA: TGCGCCAGCAGCTTGGCCTCGCGGGCAACTTACAATGAGCAGTTCTTC

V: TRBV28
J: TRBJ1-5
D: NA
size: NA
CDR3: CASRGQINQPQHF
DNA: TGTGCCAGCAGGGGGCAGATCAATCAGCCCCAGCATTTT

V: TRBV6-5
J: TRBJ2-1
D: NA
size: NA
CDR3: CASSYWAGMANEQFF
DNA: TGTGCCAGCAGTTATTGGGCAGGGATGGCCAATGAGCAGTTCTTC

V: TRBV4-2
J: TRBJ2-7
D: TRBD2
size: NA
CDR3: CASRPREGDIYEQYF
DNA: TGTGCCAGCAGGCCCAGGGAGGGCGATATCTACGAGCAGTACTTC

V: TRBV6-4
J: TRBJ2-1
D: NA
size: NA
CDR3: CASSPEGGEDEQFF
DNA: TGTGCCAGCAGTCCCGAGGGGGGGGAGGATGAGCAGTTCTTC

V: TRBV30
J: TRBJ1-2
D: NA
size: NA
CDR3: CAWINRLYGYTF
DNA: TGTGCCTGGATTAACAGACTTTATGGCTACACCTTC

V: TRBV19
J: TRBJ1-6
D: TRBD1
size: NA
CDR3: CASSSTGVHLQSSYNSPLHF
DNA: TGTGCCAGTAGCTCAACAGGGGTCCACCTCCAGAGCTCCTATAATTCACCCCTCCACTTT

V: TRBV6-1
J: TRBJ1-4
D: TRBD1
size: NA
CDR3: CASSDGQGAANEKLFF
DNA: TGTGCCAGCAGTGATGGACAGGGGGCGGCTAATGAAAAACTGTTTTTT

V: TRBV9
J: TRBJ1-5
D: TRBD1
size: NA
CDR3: CASSVGQNQPQHF
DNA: TGTGCCAGCAGCGTGGGACAGAATCAGCCCCAGCATTTT

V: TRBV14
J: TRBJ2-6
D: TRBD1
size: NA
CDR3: CASSQGPGTGLSGANVLTF
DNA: TGTGCCAGCAGCCAAGGACCCGGGACAGGGCTCTCTGGGGCCAACGTCCTGACTTTC

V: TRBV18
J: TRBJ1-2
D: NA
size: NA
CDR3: CASSPSDSVYGYTF
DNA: TGTGCCAGCTCACCTTCGGACAGCGTCTATGGCTACACCTTC

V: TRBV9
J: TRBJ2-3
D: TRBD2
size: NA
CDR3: CASSADGVAGGPDTQYF
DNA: TGTGCCAGCAGCGCGGATGGGGTGGCGGGAGGGCCCGATACGCAGTATTTT

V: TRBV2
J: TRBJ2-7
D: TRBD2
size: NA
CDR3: CASSGPAGGPEQYF
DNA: TGTGCCAGCAGTGGACCAGCGGGAGGGCCCGAGCAGTACTTC

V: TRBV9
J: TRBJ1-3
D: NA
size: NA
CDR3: CASSAGSSGNTIYF
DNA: TGTGCCAGCAGCGCAGGGAGCTCTGGAAACACCATATATTTT

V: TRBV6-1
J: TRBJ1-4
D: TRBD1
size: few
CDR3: CASSEGQGAATNEKLFF
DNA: TGTGCCAGCAGTGAAGGGCAGGGGGCTGCAACTAATGAAAAACTGTTTTTT

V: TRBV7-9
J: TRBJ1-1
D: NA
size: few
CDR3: CASSPGLGTEAFF
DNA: TGTGCCAGCAGCCCCGGGCTCGGGACTGAAGCTTTCTTT

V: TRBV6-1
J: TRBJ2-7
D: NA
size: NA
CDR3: CASSEVGRGYEQYF
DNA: TGTGCCAGCAGTGAAGTTGGCAGGGGTTACGAGCAGTACTTC

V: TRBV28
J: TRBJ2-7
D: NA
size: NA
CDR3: CASSSLLQGRSYEQYF
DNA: TGTGCCAGCAGTTCCTTACTACAGGGAAGATCTTACGAGCAGTACTTC

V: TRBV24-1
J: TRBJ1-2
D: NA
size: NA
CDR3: CATSDSQDSSGGYTF
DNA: TGTGCCACCAGTGATTCCCAGGACAGCTCGGGAGGCTACACCTTC

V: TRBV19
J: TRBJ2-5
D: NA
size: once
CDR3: CASSPRQGGETQYF
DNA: TGTGCCAGTAGTCCGCGACAGGGAGGGGAGACCCAGTACTTC

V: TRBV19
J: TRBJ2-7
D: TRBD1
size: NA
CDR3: CASSIVRTGYYEQYF
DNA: TGTGCCAGTAGTATAGTCCGGACAGGATACTACGAGCAGTACTTC